Listed below are T cell receptor beta chains from one sample, sequenced in a study of T cells in Graves' hyperthyroidism and ophthalmopathy. TCRdb ran MiXCR on the multiplex PCR reads and lists one entry per CDR3 protein. The table records 250,000 to 300,000 distinct CDR3 sequences, about 14% of them present only once. The sequenced sample was blood. Receptors originate from a woman in her twenties or thirties with Graves' hyperthyroidism that later progressed to Graves' ophthalmopathy. Both conserved end residues are part of each CDR3. A D gene is named only where the DNA matches it firmly. The size field is filled for only some rows; it gives once, few, many or a size class.

clone_size,d_call,j_call,v_call,cdr3_nt,cdr3_aa
few,TRBD1,TRBJ1-5,TRBV5-6,TGTGCCAGCAGCTTCAAGACAGGGGGCGGTTGGGATCAGCCCCAGCATTTT,CASSFKTGGGWDQPQHF
many,TRBD2,TRBJ2-1,TRBV7-8,TGTGCCAGCAGCTTATCCCAGACTAGCCTCAATGAGCAGTTCTTC,CASSLSQTSLNEQFF
many,-,TRBJ1-1,TRBV28,TGTGCCAGCAGGCCCGGACCTATGAACACTGAAGCTTTCTTT,CASRPGPMNTEAFF
many,-,TRBJ2-7,TRBV6-1,TGTGCCAGCAATAGCAGAGAAAGCTCCTACGAGCAGTACTTC,CASNSRESSYEQYF
few,-,TRBJ1-1,TRBV27,TGTGCCAGCAGTCGATCAGGGGCGAACACTGAAGCTTTCTTT,CASSRSGANTEAFF
-,-,TRBJ2-4,TRBV19,TGTGCCAGTAGTATTCGGGGGCTAGAGGGAAACATTCAGTACTTC,CASSIRGLEGNIQYF
-,TRBD2,TRBJ2-1,TRBV30,TGTGCCTGGGGGGGACTAGCGGGAGTCGGTGAGCAGTTCTTC,CAWGGLAGVGEQFF
-,-,TRBJ2-7,TRBV20-1,TGCAGTGCTAGATTCTTTAGCTCCTACGAGCAGTACTTC,CSARFFSSYEQYF
many,-,TRBJ2-1,TRBV27,TGTGCCAGCAGTTCGTCGACAGGGAGGAGTGAGCAGTTCTTC,CASSSSTGRSEQFF
many,-,TRBJ1-6,TRBV28,TGTGCCAGCAGTCTTAGACCACATGAGGGTTCCCTCCACTTT,CASSLRPHEGSLHF
few,-,TRBJ2-1,TRBV27,TGTGCCAGCAGTTCTATAGCGGTGGGCCCCTACAATGAGCAGTTCTTC,CASSSIAVGPYNEQFF
many,TRBD2,TRBJ2-1,TRBV6-2/TRBV6-3,TGTGCCAGCAGTTACCTAGCGGGAGGAGCCAATGAGCAGTTCTTC,CASSYLAGGANEQFF
-,-,TRBJ2-5,TRBV7-6,TGTGCCAGCAGCTTAATGAGCGGCCAAGAGACCCAGTACTTC,CASSLMSGQETQYF